The source of this T cell receptor beta chain is a study of blood T cells in healthy people across ages. Using a J-beta primer mix together with a sample-barcoded 5' primer, a second PCR was run for roughly 7 to 12 cycles. TCRdb recomputed calls from the 5' RACE reads with MiXCR, one row per CDR3 protein. Of 730,000 or so distinct CDR3 sequences in the sample, approximately 43% are singletons; the top ten hold roughly 20%. This clonotype was seen only a few times. Germline values: CDR1 SQVTM, CDR2 ANQGSEA. The CDR3 runs 12 residues. The chain has TRBV29-1 and TRBJ2-5; no clear D. The J call may be mistaken, given a closer DNA end match to TRBJ2-7. Specimen: blood. The TCR originated in an older woman in good health. The CDR3 DNA reads as TGCAGCGTAAGAGCCGCAGGATACGAGCAGTACTTC. Protein: CSVRAAGYEQYF.